The table lists the clone carrying this T cell receptor (beta chain) with many counts. This entry is derived from a study of Graves' ophthalmopathy and Graves' hyperthyroidism. The germline V gene has CDR1 DFQATT and CDR2 SNEGSKA (reference sequence). The CDR3 is 13 residues long. Unmatched junction bases numbered 8, after V lost 7 bases and J lost 4 bases. Amplified TCR beta CDR3 regions were obtained using RNA transcripts as template. Amplification began with first-round RT-PCR using HTBI primers, then second-round multiplex PCR was performed. TCRdb recomputed calls from the multiplex PCR reads with MiXCR, one row per CDR3 protein. Among hundreds of thousands of distinct CDR3 sequences listed, approximately 15% were seen once. If patients had other autoimmune diseases, uncontrolled infections, pregnancy or lactation, they were excluded.

The source of this sequence is a young woman with stable Graves' hyperthyroidism. The V call is TRBV20-1, the J call TRBJ1-1; 8 bases line up with TRBD1. Sequencing input: peripheral blood. The CDR3 loop reads CSVPRGLVTEAFF. The DNA of the CDR3 is TGCAGTGTCCCCAGGGGGCTTGTCACTGAAGCTTTCTTT.